This section outlines one T cell receptor (beta chain) sequence together with its context. The antigen is unknown. TCRdb redid the calling of the 5' RACE reads with MiXCR, one entry per CDR3 protein. The data show approximately 1.8 million distinct CDR3 sequences, roughly a third seen once. This sample was taken from a study of identical twins. Study outcomes and limitations: An excess of low generation probability was shown by twin-shared out-of-frame alpha sequences. Insertions were fewer in abundant cord blood beta clonotypes, whereas memory repertoires showed none of this pattern. Out-of-frame TCR alpha sharing observed in monozygotic twins exceeded model estimates.

Trimming took 3 bases from V and 8 from J, leaving 7 bases between them. CDR3 size: 11 residues. This TCR derives from a newborn girl in good health. The chain combines TRBV12-3 or TRBV12-4 with TRBJ1-1; D unclear. Sequenced sample: cord blood. The CDR3 sequence: CASSFTEEAFF. CDR3 bases: TGTGCCAGCAGTTTTACAGAAGAAGCTTTCTTT.